Presented here are 9 T cell receptor beta chains from one specimen sequenced in a study of blood T cell repertoires in COVID-19. Profiled with immunoSEQ multiplex PCR; TCRdb holds only in-frame clones, not every one. The table lists approximately 210,000 clones, around 86% of them singletons. Sequenced material: peripheral blood. The receptors derive from a human donor in a cohort sampled during active COVID-19.

The count of this clone is one. The rearrangement joins TRBV7-6 to TRBJ1-5; the D is unclear. The CDR3 runs to 14 residues. Germline V gene sequence: CDR1 SGHVS, CDR2 FNYEAQ. Trimming took 3 bases from V and 4 from J, leaving 10 bases between them. CDR3 DNA sequence: TGTGCCAGCAGCTTCGGTCCCGAAAATCAGCCCCAGCATTTT. Translation gives CASSFGPENQPQHF. Variable domain in full (rest from reference TRBV7-6 and TRBJ1-5): GAGVSQSPRYKVTKRGQDVALRCDPISGHVSLYWYRQALGQGPEFLTYFNYEAQQDKSGLPNDRFSAERPEGSISTLTIQRTEQRDSAMYRCASSFGPENQPQHFGDGTRLSIL.

The CDR3 spells CASSLEAGGYTGELFF. CDR3 coding DNA: TGTGCCAGCAGCTTAGAGGCAGGGGGCTACACCGGGGAGCTGTTTTTT. This chain connects TRBV11-2 to TRBJ2-2; TRBD1 matches at 8 bases. This CDR3 comprises 16 residues. Germline assignment: CDR1 SGHAT and CDR2 FQNNGV. Germline trimming cut 0 bases from V and 3 bases from J; bases unmatched to any gene: 3.

The chain joins TRBV20-1 to TRBJ2-5; D gene ambiguous. This CDR3 comprises 11 residues. The germline CDR1 and CDR2 sequences are DFQATT and SNEGSKA (reference sequence). Trimming pared 5 bases from V and 5 bases from J, leaving 9 bases between. The CDR3 DNA reads as TGCAGTGCTTACGAGTTGGAGACCCAGTACTTC. Amino acids: CSAYELETQYF.

The V call is TRBV7-9, the J call TRBJ2-7; 7 nucleotides agree with TRBD1. V was clipped by 3 bases and J by 7 bases; unmatched bases: 3. Germline V gene sequence: CDR1 SEHNR, CDR2 FQNEAQ (reference sequence). This CDR3 has 12 residues. The CDR3 region is CASSLTGLEQYF. For the CDR3, the DNA is TGTGCCAGCAGCTTGACAGGGCTTGAGCAGTACTTC.

The rearrangement uses TRBV5-1 and TRBJ2-7; 9 bases map to TRBD1. CDR3 length: 14 residues. The trim removed 6 bases at V and 1 base at J, leaving 5 bases unmatched. CDR1 is SGHRS and CDR2 is YFSETQ in the germline V gene. The CDR3 reads CASNLDRGSYEQYF. CDR3 nucleotide sequence: TGCGCCAGCAACTTAGACAGGGGGTCCTACGAGCAGTACTTC. Full variable domain (missing parts from reference TRBV5-1 and TRBJ2-7): KAGVTQTPRYLIKTRGQQVTLSCSPISGHRSVSWYQQTPGQGLQFLFEYFSETQRNKGNFPGRFSGRQFSNSRSEMNVSTLELGDSALYLCASNLDRGSYEQYFGPGTRLTVT.

There are a few counts of this clone. This sequence joins TRBV7-8 and TRBJ1-1, with TRBD1 as a possible D gene (5 bases). Germline CDR1 is SGHVS and CDR2 is FQNEAQ. V lost 1 base and J lost 0, with 9 bases in between. This CDR3 contains 15 residues. The CDR3 DNA reads TGTGCCAGCAGCTTAGGACAGCTCATGAACACTGAAGCTTTCTTT. Protein product: CASSLGQLMNTEAFF.

The chain joins TRBV6-5 to TRBJ2-1, with D possibly being TRBD2 (6 bases). The CDR3 runs to 16 residues. Trimming stripped 0 bases from V and 0 bases from J, with 9 bases between. Germline lookup yields CDR1 MNHEY and CDR2 SVGAGI. The CDR3 nucleotides are TGTGCCAGCAGTTACTCGATCGGGAGCTCCTACAATGAGCAGTTCTTC. This encodes CASSYSIGSSYNEQFF.

The chain joins TRBV10-3 to TRBJ2-2; TRBD2 is a possible D gene (5 bases). Germline CDR1 reads ENHRY; CDR2 reads SYGVKD. The CDR3 loop spans 14 amino acids. V dropped 3 bases and J dropped 3 bases, with 8 bases sitting between them. The CDR3 DNA follows: TGTGCCATCAGTGACACGGGGTACACCGGGGAGCTGTTTTTT. Translating gives CAISDTGYTGELFF.

This clone was seen a handful of times. The gene calls are TRBV5-1 and TRBJ1-2, with 9 bases identical to TRBD1. Germline V gene data show CDR1 as SGHRS and CDR2 as YFSETQ. The ends lost 2 bases at V and 6 bases at J; junction bases unmatched: 5. There are 14 residues in the CDR3. The CDR3 sequence: CASSFNRDRDGYTF. As DNA, the CDR3 is TGCGCCAGCAGCTTCAACCGGGACAGGGATGGCTACACCTTC. The full variable domain, its missing parts supplied by reference TRBV5-1 and TRBJ1-2, is KAGVTQTPRYLIKTRGQQVTLSCSPISGHRSVSWYQQTPGQGLQFLFEYFSETQRNKGNFPGRFSGRQFSNSRSEMNVSTLELGDSALYLCASSFNRDRDGYTFGSGTRLTVV.